In this sample, the clone carrying this TCR beta chain turned up many times. Antigen specificity is unknown. This CDR3 contains 14 residues. Germline V gives CDR1 LGHDT, CDR2 YNNKEL (reference sequence). V was trimmed by 4 bases and J by 5 bases, leaving 11 bases between them. Each single cDNA molecule received a unique molecular identifier. Each CDR3 protein gets one entry after TCRdb re-called the 5' RACE reads with MiXCR. This sample carries about 83,000 distinct CDR3 sequences, more than 9% of them seen once, and the ten largest clones take approximately 8%. The record originates from a study of early T cells in non-severe SARS-CoV-2 infection. Study summary: Sequencing targeted bulk RNA from unsorted whole blood, leaving chains unpaired.

Whole-study findings and limits: Matching against VDJdb likely underestimated virus-specific expansions, favoring anti-spike CD8.

The source of this sequence is an adult who was a healthcare worker with PCR-confirmed SARS-CoV-2 infection or an uninfected control (not recorded which). Sequenced here: whole blood, sampled at baseline. The rearrangement uses TRBV3-1 and TRBJ1-4; a weak D match, TRBD1 (5 bases). CDR3 DNA sequence: TGTGCCAGCAGCCTCCGAGGGGCGAATGAAAAACTGTTTTTT. This gives the protein CASSLRGANEKLFF.